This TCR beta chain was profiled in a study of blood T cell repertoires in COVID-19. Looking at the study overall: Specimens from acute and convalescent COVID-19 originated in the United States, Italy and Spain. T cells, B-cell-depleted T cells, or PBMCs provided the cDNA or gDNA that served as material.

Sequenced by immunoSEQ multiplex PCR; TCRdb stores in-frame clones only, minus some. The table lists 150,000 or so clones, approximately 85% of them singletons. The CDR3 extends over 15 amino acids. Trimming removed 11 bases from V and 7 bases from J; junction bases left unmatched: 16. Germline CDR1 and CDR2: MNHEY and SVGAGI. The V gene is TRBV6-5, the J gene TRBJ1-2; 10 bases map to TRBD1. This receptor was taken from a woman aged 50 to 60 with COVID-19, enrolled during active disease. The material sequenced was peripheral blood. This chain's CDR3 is CACRTGGPILRGYTF. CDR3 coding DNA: TGTGCCTGTCGGACAGGGGGTCCCATTCTGCGTGGCTACACCTTC.